This T cell receptor beta chain was found in a study of monozygotic twins with inflammatory bowel disease. Eight separate reactions for every sample produced the cDNA. Researchers used template switching to add UMIs featuring a 6-nucleotide sample barcode. TCRdb reanalyzed the 5' RACE reads, giving one entry per CDR3 protein sequence and no DNA. The table lists nearly 450,000 distinct CDR3 sequences, with 2.4% in the top ten. Findings and limits, study-wide: A reduction in TCRbeta diversity (inverse Simpson) was seen in IBD patients relative to healthy co-twins. Differing immunosuppressive treatments may have added variability to patient repertoires.

Turning to this clonotype: Its antigen remains unknown.

This CDR3 comprises 16 residues. Germline V gene lookup returns CDR1 SGHNT and CDR2 YYREEE (reference sequence). Sequenced input: blood. The V and J genes are TRBV5-4 and TRBJ1-1. This sequence was found in a human donor with ulcerative colitis or Crohn's disease, or a healthy co-twin of an affected twin (not recorded which). CDR3 region: CASSLGRGAVNTEAFF. Filled out from reference TRBV5-4 and TRBJ1-1, the complete variable domain reads ETGVTQSPTHLIKTRGQQVTLRCSSQSGHNTVSWYQQALGQGPQFIFQYYREEENGRGNFPPRFSGLQFPNYSSELNVNALELDDSALYLCASSLGRGAVNTEAFFGQGTRLTVV.